Listed below are T cell receptor beta chains from one sample, sequenced in a study of blood T cell repertoires in COVID-19. TCRdb's table, derived via immunoSEQ multiplex PCR, lists solely in-frame clones and lacks some. The sample includes 150,000 to 200,000 clones, 70% to 85% of them seen just once. Sequencing was carried out using peripheral blood. These receptors were collected from an elderly woman with acute or convalescent COVID-19. Each CDR3 is given without its conserved first and last residue. Each record gives: J gene, V gene, CDR3 protein.

TRBJ2-1 | TRBV19 | ASSIVGTRTSGGNEQF
TRBJ1-1 | TRBV6-1 | ASSEVDSGDTEAF
TRBJ1-3 | TRBV29-1 | SALRRGSGNTIY
TRBJ2-1 | TRBV24-1 | ATSQAGNYNEQF
TRBJ1-3 | TRBV9 | ASSVGTGGNTIY
TRBJ2-7 | TRBV2 | ASSAGVAFTSYEQY
TRBJ2-7 | TRBV6-2/TRBV6-3 | ASSYPSGGWGYEQY
TRBJ2-1 | TRBV4-3 | ASSQDRGQGHEQF
TRBJ2-7 | TRBV21-1 | ASSKWRQGVSSYEQY
TRBJ2-1 | TRBV5-1 | ASSSRTSGGYSYNEQF
TRBJ1-1 | TRBV5-1 | ASSPWTGETEAF
TRBJ1-2 | TRBV9 | ASSVGAGNSPGPYGYT
TRBJ2-5 | TRBV9 | ASSVAGLAGGGETQY
TRBJ2-7 | TRBV5-6 | ASSRINRVGEQY
TRBJ2-2 | TRBV6-2/TRBV6-3 | ASSRGGSNTGELF
TRBJ1-5 | TRBV11-2 | ASSLSQVPNQPQH
TRBJ2-3 | TRBV5-1 | ASSSDSTDTQY
TRBJ2-7 | TRBV19 | ELRGEQY
TRBJ2-3 | TRBV7-7 | ASSLGLASDTQY
TRBJ2-3 | TRBV5-4 | ASSSGTSGPPSTDTQY
TRBJ1-4 | TRBV9 | ASSPRTGASGEKLF
TRBJ1-3 | TRBV7-2 | ASSPTGGPGNTIY
TRBJ2-1 | TRBV11-2 | ASSYLGLVGEQF
TRBJ2-7 | TRBV2 | ASSERLAGASYEQY
TRBJ1-1 | TRBV19 | ASSLDSRLTEAF
TRBJ2-7 | TRBV11-3 | ASSQDSHEQY
TRBJ2-2 | TRBV11-3 | ASSPRSLANTGELF
TRBJ2-7 | TRBV27 | ASSLGAGAYEQY
TRBJ1-5 | TRBV4-3 | ASSPGHSNQPQH
TRBJ2-3 | TRBV30 | AWGTQPSTDTQY
TRBJ1-2 | TRBV12-3/TRBV12-4 | ASSFRERGYT
TRBJ1-1 | TRBV15 | ATSSTGTEAF
TRBJ1-6 | TRBV6-5 | ASSFRTGGANSPLH